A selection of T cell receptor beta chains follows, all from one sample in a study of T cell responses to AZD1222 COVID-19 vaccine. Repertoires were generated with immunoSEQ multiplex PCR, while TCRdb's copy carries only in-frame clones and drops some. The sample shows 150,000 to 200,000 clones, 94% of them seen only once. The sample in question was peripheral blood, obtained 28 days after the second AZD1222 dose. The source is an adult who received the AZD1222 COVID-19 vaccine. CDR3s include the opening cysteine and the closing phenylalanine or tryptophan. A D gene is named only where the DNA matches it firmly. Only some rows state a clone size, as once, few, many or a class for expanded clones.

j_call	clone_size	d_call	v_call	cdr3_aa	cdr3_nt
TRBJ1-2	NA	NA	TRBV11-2	CASSSRTDPCTF	TGTGCCAGCAGCTCCCGGACAGACCCGTGCACCTTC
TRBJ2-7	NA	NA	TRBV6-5	CASSYSNTGSLEQYF	TGTGCCAGCAGTTACTCGAATACAGGCTCCTTGGAGCAGTACTTC
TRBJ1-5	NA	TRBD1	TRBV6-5	CASSRGVNQPQHF	TGTGCCAGCAGCAGGGGGGTCAATCAGCCCCAGCATTTT
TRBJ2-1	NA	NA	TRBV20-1	CSARSDNEQFF	TGCAGTGCTAGATCAGACAATGAGCAGTTCTTC
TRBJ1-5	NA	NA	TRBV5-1	CASSLEPSSNQPQHF	TGCGCCAGCAGCTTGGAACCGAGTAGCAATCAGCCCCAGCATTTT
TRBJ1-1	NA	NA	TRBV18	CASSPAARGNTEAFF	TGTGCCAGCTCACCCGCGGCAAGGGGGAACACTGAAGCTTTCTTT
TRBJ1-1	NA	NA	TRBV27	CASSRTADEAFF	TGTGCCAGCAGCCGGACCGCCGATGAAGCTTTCTTT
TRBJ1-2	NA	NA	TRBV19	CASSTGITNYGYTF	TGTGCCAGTAGCACCGGCATTACTAACTATGGCTACACCTTC
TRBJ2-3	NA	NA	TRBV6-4	CASSDSDGHTDTQYF	TGTGCCAGCAGTGACTCTGACGGCCACACAGATACGCAGTATTTT
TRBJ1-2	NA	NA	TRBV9	CASSVVSGASPPPMGYTF	TGTGCCAGCAGCGTAGTGAGCGGCGCTTCCCCCCCGCCTATGGGCTACACCTTC
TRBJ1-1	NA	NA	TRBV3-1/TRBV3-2	CASSQRTGNTEAFF	TGTGCCAGCAGCCAACGGACGGGGAACACTGAAGCTTTCTTT
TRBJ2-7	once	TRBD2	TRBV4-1	CASSQDPGGVYEQYF	TGCGCCAGCAGCCAAGATCCCGGGGGGGTCTACGAGCAGTACTTC
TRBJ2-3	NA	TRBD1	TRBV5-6	CASSLMDRDTDTQYF	TGTGCCAGCAGCCTAATGGACAGGGACACAGATACGCAGTATTTT
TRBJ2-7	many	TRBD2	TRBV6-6	CASSFNLAGSYEQYF	TGTGCCAGCAGTTTTAACTTAGCGGGATCCTACGAGCAGTACTTC
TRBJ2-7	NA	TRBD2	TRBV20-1	CSASSLAGETSEQYF	TGCAGTGCTAGTTCCTTAGCGGGGGAAACCTCCGAGCAGTACTTC
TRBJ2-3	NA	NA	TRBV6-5	CASSYGGRITDTQYF	TGTGCCAGCAGTTATGGGGGCAGAATCACAGATACGCAGTATTTT
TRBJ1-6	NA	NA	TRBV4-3	CASSVEIGSYNSPLHF	TGCGCCAGCAGCGTCGAGATTGGGTCCTATAATTCACCCCTCCACTTT
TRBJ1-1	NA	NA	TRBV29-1	CSGRNTEAFF	TGCAGCGGCCGCAACACTGAAGCTTTCTTT
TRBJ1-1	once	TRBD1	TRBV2	CASSSQGYDNTEAFF	TGTGCCAGCAGTTCACAGGGGTACGACAACACTGAAGCTTTCTTT
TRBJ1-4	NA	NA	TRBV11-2	CASSLGEKLFF	TGTGCCAGCAGCTTAGGTGAAAAACTGTTTTTT
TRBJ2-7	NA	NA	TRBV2	CASSVEKGGPYEQYF	TGTGCCAGCAGTGTGGAGAAAGGGGGACCCTACGAGCAGTACTTC
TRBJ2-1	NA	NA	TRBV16	CASSQSQGRANEQFF	TGTGCCAGCAGCCAATCGCAGGGTCGGGCTAATGAGCAGTTCTTC
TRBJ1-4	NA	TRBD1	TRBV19	CASSIDRGVVEKLFF	TGTGCCAGTAGTATTGACAGGGGCGTTGTGGAAAAACTGTTTTTT
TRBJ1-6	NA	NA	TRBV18	CASSPRQLYNSPLHF	TGTGCCAGCTCACCGAGACAGCTCTATAATTCACCCCTCCACTTT
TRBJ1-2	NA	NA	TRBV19	CASSMTARNGYTF	TGTGCCAGTAGTATGACAGCAAGAAATGGCTACACCTTC
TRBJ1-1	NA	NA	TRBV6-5	CASHHRQDARTEAFF	TGTGCCAGCCACCACCGCCAGGACGCTCGCACTGAAGCTTTCTTT
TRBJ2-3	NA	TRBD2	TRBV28	CASSFVPGLADSTDTQYF	TGTGCCAGCAGTTTCGTACCGGGACTAGCGGATAGCACAGATACGCAGTATTTT
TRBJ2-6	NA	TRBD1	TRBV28	CASSSGQPISGANVLTF	TGTGCCAGCAGTTCGGGACAGCCCATCTCTGGGGCCAACGTCCTGACTTTC
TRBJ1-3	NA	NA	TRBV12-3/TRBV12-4	CASSEPGNTIYF	TGTGCCAGCAGTGAACCTGGAAACACCATATATTTT
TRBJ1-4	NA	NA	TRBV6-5	CATLSWISEKLFF	TGTGCCACCCTCTCTTGGATCAGTGAAAAACTGTTTTTT
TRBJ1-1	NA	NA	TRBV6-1	CASSEPVGGTVNTEAFF	TGTGCCAGCAGTGAACCGGTGGGGGGGACGGTGAACACTGAAGCTTTCTTT
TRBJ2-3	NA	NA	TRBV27	CASSLGVRADTQYF	TGTGCCAGCAGTTTGGGGGTAAGGGCAGATACGCAGTATTTT
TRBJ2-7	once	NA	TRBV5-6	CASSGQSSYEQYF	TGTGCCAGCAGCGGACAGAGCTCCTACGAGCAGTACTTC
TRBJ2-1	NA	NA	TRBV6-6	CASTSVQYVEQFF	TGTGCCAGCACTAGCGTACAATACGTTGAGCAGTTCTTC
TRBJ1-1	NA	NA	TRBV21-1	CASSTIRAFRGGPNSNTEAFF	TGTGCCAGCAGCACAATACGCGCCTTCCGAGGGGGCCCGAACTCGAACACTGAAGCTTTCTTT
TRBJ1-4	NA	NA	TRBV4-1	CASSQGAATNEKLFF	TGCGCCAGCAGCCAAGGAGCTGCGACTAATGAAAAACTGTTTTTT
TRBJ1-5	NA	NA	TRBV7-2	CASSFTQVNQPQHF	TGTGCCAGCAGCTTCACACAGGTCAATCAGCCCCAGCATTTT
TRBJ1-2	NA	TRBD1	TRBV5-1	CASSLAGQGATSNYGYTF	TGCGCCAGCAGCTTGGCGGGACAGGGGGCTACATCAAACTATGGCTACACCTTC
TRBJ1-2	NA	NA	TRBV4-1	CASSHSKRQIYGYTF	TGCGCCAGCAGCCATTCCAAGAGACAGATCTATGGCTACACCTTC
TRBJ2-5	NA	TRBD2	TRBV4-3	CASSPLAGVQETQYF	TGCGCCAGCAGCCCACTAGCGGGGGTACAAGAGACCCAGTACTTC
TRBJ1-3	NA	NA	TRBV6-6	CASSIGTASGNTIYF	TGTGCCAGCAGCATCGGGACTGCCTCTGGAAACACCATATATTTT
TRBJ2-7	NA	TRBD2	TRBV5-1	CASSFSGSSYEQYF	TGCGCCAGCAGCTTTAGCGGGAGCTCCTACGAGCAGTACTTC
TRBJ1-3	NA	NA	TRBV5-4	CASSLPGPGTPGNTIYF	TGTGCCAGCAGCTTGCCCGGGCCCGGGACCCCTGGAAACACCATATATTTT
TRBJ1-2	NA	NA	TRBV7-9	CASSLRRAGRDYGYTF	TGTGCCAGCAGCTTAAGGAGGGCGGGTCGGGACTATGGCTACACCTTC
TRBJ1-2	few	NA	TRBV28	CASKGTGPPPGGYTF	TGTGCCAGCAAGGGAACAGGGCCACCTCCCGGGGGGTACACCTTC
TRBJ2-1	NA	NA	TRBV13	CASSSQESSYNEQFF	TGTGCCAGCAGCTCCCAGGAGAGCTCCTACAATGAGCAGTTCTTC
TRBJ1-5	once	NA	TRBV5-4	CASSLYGGNQPQHF	TGTGCCAGCAGCTTGTACGGTGGCAATCAGCCCCAGCATTTT
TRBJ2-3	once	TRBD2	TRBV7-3	CASSPGTSGGETDTQYF	TGTGCCAGCAGCCCCGGGACTAGCGGGGGAGAAACAGATACGCAGTATTTT
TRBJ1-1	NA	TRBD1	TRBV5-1	CASSLGPGGVQTEAFF	TGCGCCAGCAGCTTGGGGCCAGGGGGCGTACAGACTGAAGCTTTCTTT
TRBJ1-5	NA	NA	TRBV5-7	CASGPPQHF	TGTGCCAGCGGCCCGCCGCAGCATTTT
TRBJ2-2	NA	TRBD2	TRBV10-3	CAISEVAGGSTGELFF	TGTGCCATCAGTGAGGTGGCGGGGGGGAGCACCGGGGAGCTGTTTTTT
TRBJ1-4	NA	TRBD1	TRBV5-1	CASSLTQGRDEKLFF	TGCGCCAGCAGCTTAACACAGGGGAGGGATGAAAAACTGTTTTTT
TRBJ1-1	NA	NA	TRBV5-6	CASSPPGQGWYRNTEAFF	TGTGCCAGCAGCCCCCCCGGGCAGGGGTGGTATAGGAACACTGAAGCTTTCTTT